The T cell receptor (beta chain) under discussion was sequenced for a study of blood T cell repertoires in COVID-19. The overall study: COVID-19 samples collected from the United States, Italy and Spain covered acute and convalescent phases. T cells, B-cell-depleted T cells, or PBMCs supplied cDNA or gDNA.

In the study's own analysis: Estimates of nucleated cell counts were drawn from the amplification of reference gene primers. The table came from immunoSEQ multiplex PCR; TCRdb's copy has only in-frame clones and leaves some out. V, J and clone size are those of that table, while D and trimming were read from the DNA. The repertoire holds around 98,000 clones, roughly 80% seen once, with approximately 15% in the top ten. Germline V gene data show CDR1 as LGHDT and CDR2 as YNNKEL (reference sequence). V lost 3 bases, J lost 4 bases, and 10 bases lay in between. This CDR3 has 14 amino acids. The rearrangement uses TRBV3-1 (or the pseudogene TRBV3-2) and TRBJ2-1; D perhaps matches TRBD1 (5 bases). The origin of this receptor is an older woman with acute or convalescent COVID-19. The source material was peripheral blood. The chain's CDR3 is CASSHRAVYNEQFF. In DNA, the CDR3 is TGTGCCAGCAGCCACAGGGCCGTTTACAATGAGCAGTTCTTC.